This T cell receptor beta chain was captured by sequencing in a study of response to subunit inactivated influenza vaccine. TCRdb used MiXCR to reprocess the RT-PCR reads, holding one entry per CDR3 protein. The table includes 800,000 to 1,000,000 distinct CDR3 sequences, 21% detected once. A remark on this clonotype: As yet, its antigen is unknown.

Study results and limitations: Each seasonal influenza vaccination recruits few new T cells, the authors suggested.

The CDR3 totals 16 residues. Trimming removed 4 bases at V and 5 bases at J, with 19 bases between. Germline CDR1 SGHRS, CDR2 YFSETQ. The chain joins TRBV5-1 to TRBJ2-1; D is possibly TRBD1 or TRBD2 (5 bases each). The material sequenced was PBMCs from blood, taken roughly 5 days after vaccination. The clonotype originates from a man aged 45-60 years who received an inactivated influenza vaccine. The DNA for the CDR3 is TGCGCCAGCAGCCTCATCTACGGGGCAGCGGACAATGAGCAGTTCTTC. Its protein product is CASSLIYGAADNEQFF.